This passage covers 10 T cell receptor beta chains from one sample sequenced in a study of beta chain features in type 1 diabetes. General observations from the study: Moderately but significantly shorter TCRB CDR3s were found in Type 1 diabetes patients in all four CD4+ subsets.

These receptors' targets are unknown. The sequenced template was cDNA made from the entire isolated RNA. Sequencing was performed with immunoSEQ multiplex PCR; in TCRdb, only in-frame clones are kept and a portion is missing. The table records around 260,000 clones, around 24% of them present only once. The sample consisted of naive CD4+ T cells from blood. These receptors came from a woman in her twenties or thirties with type 1 diabetes.

This clone was found a few times. The chain employs TRBV7-3 and TRBJ2-3; 10 bases agree with TRBD2. Trimming at V came to 4 bases and at J to 6 bases, leaving 13 bases not matched to a gene. The CDR3 has 17 amino acids. Germline V gene sequence: CDR1 SGHTA, CDR2 FQGTGA. This CDR3 is CASSSLPLSGRADTQYF. In DNA, the CDR3 is TGTGCCAGCAGCTCCCTTCCTCTCAGCGGGAGGGCTGATACGCAGTATTTT. Together with reference TRBV7-3 and TRBJ2-3, the CDR3 gives the full variable domain: GAGVSQTPSNKVTEKGKYVELRCDPISGHTALYWYRQSLGQGPEFLIYFQGTGAADDSGLPNDRFFAVRPEGSVSTLKIQRTERGDSAVYLCASSSLPLSGRADTQYFGPGTRLTVL.

The sample holds a few counts of this clone. The rearrangement joins TRBV7-9 to TRBJ1-5; D remains unclear. Germline CDR1 SEHNR, CDR2 FQNEAQ (reference sequence). This CDR3 spans 13 amino acids. V was trimmed by 2 bases and J by 7 bases, leaving 9 bases between them. In DNA form, the CDR3 reads TGTGCCAGCAGCTTAACAGCCAAGCAGCCCCAGCATTTT. This sequence encodes CASSLTAKQPQHF.

This clone was detected once. The V and J genes are TRBV5-1 and TRBJ1-4; D call uncertain. CDR3 length: 15 amino acids. CDR1 SGHRS and CDR2 YFSETQ come from the germline V gene. Trimming took off 4 bases at V and 0 bases at J, with 10 bases between the two ends. The CDR3 spells CASSVSDTTNEKLFF. CDR3 in DNA: TGCGCCAGCAGCGTTTCAGATACAACTAATGAAAAACTGTTTTTT.

This clone was detected a few times. V and J are TRBV5-4 and TRBJ2-1; 7 bases match TRBD2. This CDR3 spans 11 amino acids. The germline V gene has CDR1 SGHNT and CDR2 YYREEE (reference sequence). Unmatched junction bases numbered 3, after V lost 4 bases and J lost 11 bases. The CDR3 loop is CASSLSGKQFF. The CDR3, as DNA: TGTGCCAGCAGCCTCAGCGGGAAGCAGTTCTTC.

CDR3 nucleotide sequence: TGTGCCTGGATTCTGACAGGGGGGTCTGACGAGCAGTACTTC. Translation gives CAWILTGGSDEQYF. J is TRBJ2-7 and V is TRBV30; 9 bases map to TRBD1. The V and J ends lost 4 bases and 5 bases, in that order; junction bases with no gene match: 9. The CDR3 is 14 residues long. CDR1 and CDR2 (germline): GTSNPN, SVGIG (reference sequence).

In its sample, this clone was seen a few times. J is TRBJ1-1 and V is TRBV29-1; no reliable D call. V lost 3 bases and J 2 bases, leaving 7 bases between the germline ends. The CDR3 sequence is 12 residues long. Germline V gene data show CDR1 as SQVTM and CDR2 as ANQGSEA. The CDR3 DNA reads as TGCAGCGTTGAGGCTCAAAACACTGAAGCTTTCTTT. This encodes CSVEAQNTEAFF. The entire variable domain, with the rest obtained from reference TRBV29-1 and TRBJ1-1, is as follows: SAVISQKPSRDICQRGTSLTIQCQVDSQVTMMFWYRQQPGQSLTLIATANQGSEATYESGFVIDKFPISRPNLTFSTLTVSNMSPEDSSIYLCSVEAQNTEAFFGQGTRLTVV.

Only a few counts were recorded for this clone. V usage is TRBV2 and J usage is TRBJ2-7; tentative D call: TRBD2 (5 bases). Germline loops: CDR1 SNHLY, CDR2 FYNNEI. The V and J ends lost 4 bases and 6 bases respectively, with 16 bases between them. The CDR3 spans 14 residues. The CDR3 DNA reads TGTGCCAGCAGTGGTAGGACTCGCTCTCGCGAGCAGTACTTC. Translation: CASSGRTRSREQYF.

V gene TRBV4-2 combines with J gene TRBJ2-6; 12 bases are a match to TRBD2. The germline V gene encodes CDR1 LGHNA and CDR2 YNFKEQ. Trimming removed 5 bases from V and 0 bases from J; junction bases left unmatched: 5. The CDR3 has 18 amino acids. This chain's CDR3 is CASSKGLAGSSGANVLTF. CDR3 coding DNA: TGTGCCAGCAGCAAGGGACTAGCGGGTTCCTCTGGGGCCAACGTCCTGACTTTC.

The rearrangement links TRBV11-3 to TRBJ2-1; TRBD2 matches at 12 bases. The CDR3 totals 17 residues. Germline-derived CDR1 and CDR2 are SGHNT and YENEEA. Trimming at V came to 5 bases and at J to 8 bases, leaving 13 bases not matched to a gene. CDR3 DNA sequence: TGTGCCAGCAGCCCCGGACTAGCGGGGCGGGCTTGGGATGAGCAGTTCTTC. It is translated as CASSPGLAGRAWDEQFF.

The chain employs TRBV28 and TRBJ1-2; D is possibly TRBD1 (6 bases). CDR3 length equals 14 residues. The V and J ends lost 3 bases and 6 bases respectively, with 14 bases between them. The germline CDR1 and CDR2 sequences are MDHEN and SYDVKM. The CDR3 DNA sequence: TGTGCCAGCAGTTTCCGGTCAGGGGCGCATGGCTACACCTTC. Translating it yields CASSFRSGAHGYTF.